The rows below give T cell receptor beta chains drawn from one sample of a study of shared clonotypes between healthy human individuals. Assay used: immunoSEQ multiplex PCR; TCRdb lists only in-frame clones, some missing. The sample lists about 2.2 million clones; just over 90% were seen once. Sequencing was carried out using naive CD8+ T cells from PBMCs. The receptors come from a man between 18 and 35 years old in good health. Some clones in this sample may be carry-over from other donors' samples. Each CDR3 is given with its conserved first and last residue. Fields, in order: V gene, D gene, J gene, clone size, CDR3 protein, CDR3 DNA. The D gene is left open where the match is weak. Some rows mark clone size as missing; the rest say once, few, many or name a class of expanded clone.

>TRBV9|.|TRBJ2-6|.
CASSVRRGMSNSGANVLTF
TGTGCCAGCAGCGTACGTCGGGGGATGTCTAACTCTGGGGCCAACGTCCTGACTTTC
>TRBV11-3|TRBD1|TRBJ2-1|.
CASSSPGTGHYNEQFF
TGTGCCAGCAGCTCCCCCGGGACAGGGCACTACAATGAGCAGTTCTTC
>TRBV9|.|TRBJ2-3|.
CASSVEGTYTDTQYF
TGTGCCAGCAGCGTAGAGGGGACCTACACAGATACGCAGTATTTT
>TRBV27|.|TRBJ2-7|.
CASSPRFGNYEQYF
TGTGCCAGCAGTCCCCGCTTCGGGAACTACGAGCAGTACTTC
>TRBV6-6|TRBD1|TRBJ2-4|.
CASSSPRDRGSQYF
TGTGCCAGCAGCTCTCCACGGGACAGGGGGTCTCAGTACTTC
>TRBV5-8|.|TRBJ1-5|.
CASSLRDGFYSNQPQHF
TGTGCCAGCAGCCTCCGGGACGGTTTTTATAGCAATCAGCCCCAGCATTTT
>TRBV7-6|TRBD2|TRBJ2-1|.
CASSLWTSGLGDEQFF
TGTGCCAGCAGCTTATGGACTAGCGGGCTCGGGGATGAGCAGTTCTTC
>TRBV5-1|.|TRBJ1-5|.
CASSLVAGGGQPQHF
TGCGCCAGCAGCTTGGTGGCAGGAGGAGGGCAGCCCCAGCATTTT
>TRBV7-3|TRBD1|TRBJ2-1|.
CASSPGQGADNEQFF
TGTGCCAGCAGCCCCGGACAGGGGGCGGATAATGAGCAGTTCTTC
>TRBV29-1|.|TRBJ2-1|.
CSVEYGKGYNEQFF
TGCAGCGTTGAATACGGGAAAGGATACAATGAGCAGTTCTTC
>TRBV27|.|TRBJ1-2|.
CASSFGAGYYGYTF
TGTGCCAGCAGTTTCGGGGCAGGTTACTATGGCTACACCTTC
>TRBV5-4|TRBD2|TRBJ2-2|once
CASSPGTSGRTGELFF
TGTGCCAGCAGCCCGGGGACTAGCGGGAGGACCGGGGAGCTGTTTTTT
>TRBV28|.|TRBJ2-7|once
CASSFRGVGPLYEQYF
TGTGCCAGCAGTTTCAGGGGGGTGGGGCCCCTCTACGAGCAGTACTTC
>TRBV9|TRBD2|TRBJ2-7|once
CASSALAGGRYEQYF
TGTGCCAGCAGCGCCCTAGCGGGAGGGCGGTACGAGCAGTACTTC
>TRBV9|TRBD1|TRBJ2-7|.
CASSLHRDRGSYEQYF
TGTGCCAGCAGCCTCCATAGGGACAGGGGATCCTACGAGCAGTACTTC
>TRBV4-1|.|TRBJ2-7|.
CASSQAPGLKLNEQYF
TGCGCCAGCAGCCAAGCCCCGGGACTGAAATTAAACGAGCAGTACTTC
>TRBV6-1|.|TRBJ1-1|.
CASSEYPRARTEAFF
TGTGCCAGCAGTGAATATCCCCGAGCCCGCACTGAAGCTTTCTTT
>TRBV6-5|.|TRBJ1-5|once
CASSLQGGHQPQHF
TGTGCCAGCAGTTTACAGGGTGGCCATCAGCCCCAGCATTTT
>TRBV7-3|.|TRBJ2-2|.
CASSFSQNTGELFF
TGTGCCAGCAGCTTCTCACAGAACACCGGGGAGCTGTTTTTT
>TRBV15|.|TRBJ2-5|.
CATSRSRGIQETQYF
TGTGCCACCAGCAGATCGCGCGGCATACAAGAGACCCAGTACTTC
>TRBV4-3|.|TRBJ2-2|.
CASSQDLAGGGELFF
TGCGCCAGCAGCCAAGATCTCGCTGGTGGCGGGGAGCTGTTTTTT
>TRBV10-3|.|TRBJ2-3|once
CASRVSDTQYF
TGTGCCAGCCGCGTTAGCGATACGCAGTATTTT
>TRBV27|TRBD1|TRBJ1-2|.
CASSLFGDSNYGYTF
TGTGCCAGCAGTCTCTTCGGGGACAGTAACTATGGCTACACCTTC
>TRBV28|.|TRBJ1-1|few
CASSLVGRNTEAFF
TGTGCCAGCAGTTTAGTTGGCAGGAACACTGAAGCTTTCTTT
>TRBV27|.|TRBJ1-5|.
CASSGDVAGNQPQHF
TGTGCCAGCAGCGGGGATGTCGCGGGCAATCAGCCCCAGCATTTT
>TRBV4-1|.|TRBJ2-3|once
CASSDRGAPSTDTQYF
TGCGCCAGCAGCGATAGGGGGGCCCCTAGCACAGATACGCAGTATTTT